This entry is about one T cell receptor beta chain. The antigen is unknown. These data are taken from a study of OX40 agonist ivuxolimab in advanced cancers. Study background: The patients got ivuxolimab, which is an agonistic anti-OX40 (CD134) antibody. All patients had ivuxolimab intravenously every 2 weeks at 0.01 to 10 mg/kg. Study-wide results and limits: Compared with others, partial responders at 0.1-3.0 mg/kg displayed clonal expansion among the lowest.

Profiling relied on immunoSEQ multiplex PCR, and the TCRdb table lists in-frame clones only, not all of them. The sample shows about 74,000 clones, 84% of them seen only once. V shed 4 bases, J shed 5 bases, and the junction held 4 bases outside the gene matches. CDR3 length equals 14 residues. Per the germline V gene, CDR1 is MRHNA and CDR2 is SNTAGT. The rearrangement links TRBV6-4 to TRBJ2-1; TRBD2 matches 8 bases. The material was CD4+ or CD8+ T cells sorted from blood, obtained in a trial of the OX40 agonist ivuxolimab. This clonotype was obtained from an adult with an advanced solid tumor such as melanoma, head and neck, liver or kidney cancer. This CDR3 reads CASSGLAGHNEQFF. Written as DNA, the CDR3 is TGTGCCAGCAGTGGGCTAGCGGGCCACAATGAGCAGTTCTTC.